The clone carrying this T cell receptor (beta chain) has only a few counts. Germline V CDR1 and CDR2: SGHTA, FQGTGA. The CDR3 has 13 residues. The germline V and J ends were trimmed by 1 base and 6 bases, with 7 bases remaining between them. This sample is drawn from a study of blood T cell repertoires in COVID-19. Across the study: Samples taken during acute and convalescent COVID-19 were collected in the United States, Italy and Spain.

This table comes from immunoSEQ multiplex PCR, and its TCRdb copy is limited to in-frame clones, with some not included. Of just under 85,000 clones in the sample, around 88% are singletons; the top ten hold around 15%. This TCR was recovered from a woman aged 60-70 years with acute or convalescent COVID-19. Specimen: peripheral blood. The chain employs TRBV7-3 and TRBJ2-1; D is unclear. This chain's CDR3 is CASSLSPFNEQFF. Here the CDR3 DNA reads TGTGCCAGCAGCTTAAGTCCCTTCAATGAGCAGTTCTTC.